This TCR beta chain was identified in a study of T cells in Graves' hyperthyroidism and ophthalmopathy. Study-wide background: Before any treatment, at initial diagnosis, peripheral blood was collected. Whole-study results and caveats: Model-based prediction identified ophthalmopathy a median around 6.5 months prior to its onset. Blood also showed most of the thyroid clonotypes that were expanded above 0.001.

Amplified TCR beta CDR3 regions derived from RNA transcripts. HTBI primers were employed in a first-round RT-PCR of the TCR CDR3. TCRdb re-called the multiplex PCR reads through MiXCR, storing one row per CDR3 protein. The sample lists approximately 570,000 distinct CDR3 sequences, around 20% occurring once. With respect to this clonotype: Its antigen is currently unknown.

A NOSPECS grade of at least 4, a Clinical Activity Score of at least 3 and duration under 3 months were recorded in ophthalmopathy patients. This TCR was recovered from a man aged 40-55 years with Graves' ophthalmopathy. Sequencing input: blood.

DNA of the CDR3: TGCAGCGTTAGTCAGGTCGTCTCCTACGAGCAGTACTTC. Translating gives CSVSQVVSYEQYF. The V and J genes are TRBV29-1 and TRBJ2-7, with D unresolved. Per the germline V gene, CDR1 is SQVTM and CDR2 is ANQGSEA. The CDR3 consists of 13 residues. V lost 5 bases and J 0 bases, leaving 11 bases between the germline ends.